This TCR beta chain came from a study of PD-1 and CTLA-4 blockade in melanoma. TCRdb's table, derived via immunoSEQ multiplex PCR, lists solely in-frame clones and lacks some. Among approximately 33,000 clones listed, about 91% were seen once. The CDR3 is made up of 12 amino acids. The V end lost 4 bases, the J end lost 1 base, and 2 bases lay between the germline ends. Germline V lookup: CDR1 SGHRS, CDR2 YFSETQ. This chain joins TRBV5-1 and TRBJ2-2; no reliable D call. The sample in question was CD8+ T cells from peripheral blood, obtained from a patient given anti-PD-1 treatment. The source of this sequence is a human donor with melanoma. The CDR3 nucleotides are TGCGCCAGCAGCCTGAACACCGGGGAGCTGTTTTTT. This translates into CASSLNTGELFF.